The 20 T cell receptor beta chains below come from one sample, sequenced in a study of T-cell memory formation after mild COVID-19. TCRdb ran MiXCR on the 5' RACE reads and lists one entry per CDR3 protein. Of 300,000 to 350,000 distinct CDR3 sequences detected, over 11% appear once; the ten largest clones hold roughly a fifth. What was sequenced was PBMCs or a T cell subset sorted from them (not recorded which). The receptor set was obtained from a man aged 18-30 years who had mild COVID-19 (a few samples of this study predate the infection). Cell type and time point are not known.

The V gene is TRBV18, the J gene TRBJ2-5; D might be TRBD1 (6 bases). The CDR3 has 15 amino acids. V dropped 6 bases and J dropped 5 bases, with 19 bases sitting between them. Germline V gene sequence: CDR1 KGHSH, CDR2 LQKENI. The CDR3 sequence: CASSPVDRPAETQYF. CDR3 nucleotides: TGTGCCAGCTCTCCTGTTGACAGGCCGGCTGAGACCCAGTACTTC.

The chain combines TRBV6-6 with TRBJ1-5; D is uncertain. V was clipped by 7 bases and J by 5 bases, with 12 bases between them. This CDR3 has 13 residues. In germline, CDR1 is MNHNY, CDR2 SVGAGI (reference sequence). CDR3 sequence reads: CASTAQKDQPQHF. DNA for the CDR3: TGTGCCAGCACGGCACAGAAGGATCAGCCCCAGCATTTT.

A few counts support this clonotype. The V gene is TRBV6-5, the J gene TRBJ2-1; D is unclear. Trimming cost V 0 bases and J 2 bases, with 11 bases left between them. The length of the CDR3 is 16 residues. CDR1 MNHEY and CDR2 SVGAGI come from the germline V gene. CDR3 coding DNA: TGTGCCAGCAGTTACTCTGTTCGCCGCGCCTACAATGAGCAGTTCTTC. Its translation is CASSYSVRRAYNEQFF.

The rearrangement links TRBV6-5 to TRBJ2-7, with D tentatively TRBD1 (6 bases). Trimming shortened V by 0 bases and J by 2 bases, and 11 bases separated the two germline ends. CDR3 length equals 15 residues. Germline V gives CDR1 MNHEY, CDR2 SVGAGI. The CDR3 sequence: CASSYSPDRPYEQYF. The CDR3 coding sequence is TGTGCCAGCAGTTACTCCCCCGACAGGCCCTACGAGCAGTACTTC.

For the CDR3, the DNA is TGCAGCGCCCAAAGGCAAGGGGGCTACGAGCAGTACGTC. Protein sequence: CSAQRQGGYEQYV. The rearrangement links TRBV20-1 to TRBJ2-7; TRBD1 might be the D (6 bases). The germline V gene encodes CDR1 DFQATT and CDR2 SNEGSKA (reference sequence). The CDR3 is 13 residues long.

The sample holds a few counts of this clonotype. The genes are TRBV20-1 and TRBJ2-3; TRBD2 might be the D (5 bases). The CDR3 length is 14 residues. Germline V gene sequence: CDR1 DFQATT, CDR2 SNEGSKA (reference sequence). V lost 2 bases to trimming and J lost 2 bases, with 11 bases between them. The CDR3 here is CSARLGRDTDTQYF. CDR3 bases: TGCAGTGCTAGATTGGGGAGAGACACAGATACGCAGTATTTT.

Many counts were recorded for this clonotype. The CDR3 here is CASSPEGTQYF. DNA for the CDR3: TGTGCCAGCAGCCCGGAGGGGACCCAGTACTTC. The V call is TRBV7-9, the J call TRBJ2-5, with a tentative D call TRBD2 (6 bases). The CDR3 has 11 amino acids. The V gene's germline CDR1 is SEHNR and CDR2 FQNEAQ (reference sequence). The V end lost 5 bases, the J end lost 7 bases, and 8 bases lay between the germline ends.

The CDR3 sequence: CASSPRPGEQFF. As DNA, the CDR3 is TGTGCCAGCAGCCCCCGCCCGGGTGAGCAGTTCTTC. The chain carries TRBV5-6 and TRBJ2-1; D is undetermined. The V gene lost 4 bases and the J gene lost 9 bases, with 11 bases spanning the gap. The germline CDR1 and CDR2 sequences are SGHDT and YYEEEE. This CDR3 is 12 amino acids long.

This clonotype was recorded a few times. J is TRBJ1-2 and V is TRBV7-6, with TRBD1 identical over 7 bases. CDR3 length: 13 amino acids. Germline CDR1 SGHVS, CDR2 FNYEAQ. J was trimmed by 4 bases and V by 3 bases; bases with no gene match: 2. The CDR3 DNA is TGTGCCAGCAGCTTTGGGGACAGCTATGGCTACACCTTC. Protein: CASSFGDSYGYTF.

V and J are TRBV24-1 and TRBJ2-1; 10 bases agree with TRBD1. The J segment lost 6 bases and the V segment lost 9 bases, leaving 4 bases of the junction unmatched. The CDR3 consists of 13 residues. CDR1 and CDR2 from the germline V gene are KGHDR and SFDVKD. The CDR3 DNA reads TGTGCCACCTGGGGACAGGGGATCAATGAGCAGTTCTTC. This sequence encodes CATWGQGINEQFF.

This clonotype was detected many times. The chain combines TRBV28 with TRBJ2-6, with no clear D. The V and J ends lost 4 bases and 4 bases respectively, with 8 bases between them. Germline CDR1 is MDHEN and CDR2 is SYDVKM. This CDR3 has 14 amino acids. In nucleotides, the CDR3 is TGTGCCAGCAGTTCCCCGCCGGGGGCCAACGTCCTGACTTTC. Encoded protein: CASSSPPGANVLTF. The full variable domain, its missing parts supplied by reference TRBV28 and TRBJ2-6, is DVKVTQSSRYLVKRTGEKVFLECVQDMDHENMFWYRQDPGLGLRLIYFSYDVKMKEKGDIPEGYSVSREKKERFSLILESASTNQTSMYLCASSSPPGANVLTFGAGSRLTVL.

The V and J genes are TRBV6-2 or TRBV6-3 and TRBJ2-7, with unresolved D. The CDR3 contains 12 residues. The germline gives CDR1 MNHEY, CDR2 SVGEGT. V shed 7 bases and J shed 0 bases, with 7 bases lying between them. The CDR3 nucleotides are TGTGCCAGCAAAGACGACTCCTACGAGCAGTACTTC. Translated, it gives CASKDDSYEQYF.

J is TRBJ2-3 and V is TRBV12-3 or TRBV12-4, with D hard to call. This CDR3 spans 11 amino acids. The V gene lost 7 bases and the J gene lost 7 bases, with 9 bases spanning the gap. The CDR3 nucleotides read TGTGCCAGCACCCTGGGGTATACGCAGTATTTT. It encodes CASTLGYTQYF.

The chain has TRBV4-1 and TRBJ1-1; D might be TRBD1 (5 bases). This CDR3 spans 16 amino acids. V lost 5 bases to trimming and J lost 5 bases, with 21 bases between them. From germline, CDR1 is MGHRA and CDR2 YSYEKL. The CDR3 DNA follows: TGCGCCAGCAGCGCCAGTCCGGGGGTCGGTAGGACTGAAGCTTTCTTT. It specifies CASSASPGVGRTEAFF.

The rearrangement uses TRBV5-5 and TRBJ1-5; D call uncertain. Trimming cost V 0 bases and J 6 bases, with 7 bases left between them. Germline CDR1 is SGHKS and CDR2 is YYEKEE (reference sequence). This CDR3 has 13 residues. The CDR3 DNA sequence: TGTGCCAGCAGCTTGGAAGGGCCTCAGCCCCAGCATTTT. Residues: CASSLEGPQPQHF.

This clonotype was detected a few times. This rearrangement joins TRBV6-5 to TRBJ1-2; D not certain. The germline CDR1 and CDR2 sequences are MNHEY and SVGAGI. V lost 6 bases and J lost 3, with 11 bases in between. The CDR3 consists of 13 residues. The CDR3 region has the DNA TGTGCCAGCAGCTCCGGGATTCACTATGGCTACACCTTC. Translation gives CASSSGIHYGYTF.

This chain uses TRBV25-1 with TRBJ2-3; 7 nucleotides align to TRBD2. The CDR3 runs 16 residues. Losses at the gene ends were 2 bases for V and 2 bases for J; bases not matched to a gene: 7. Germline loops: CDR1 MGHDK, CDR2 SYGVNS. CDR3 sequence: CASSEARRGITDTQYF. Here the CDR3 DNA reads TGTGCCAGCAGTGAAGCAAGGCGGGGGATCACAGATACGCAGTATTTT.

This clonotype was detected many times. This chain's CDR3 is CASSGTGGEQYF. The CDR3 nucleotides are TGTGCCAGCAGCGGGACAGGGGGGGAGCAGTACTTC. The chain carries TRBV11-2 and TRBJ2-7; 11 nucleotides line up with TRBD1. The CDR3 covers 12 residues. With V trimmed by 5 bases and J by 7 bases, 1 base remained unmatched. Per the germline V gene, CDR1 is SGHAT and CDR2 is FQNNGV.

This clonotype was seen a few times. The rearrangement joins TRBV6-1 to TRBJ2-5; no definite D call. V was pared by 7 bases and J by 5 bases, with 17 bases between. CDR1 is MNHNS and CDR2 is SASEGT in the germline V gene. The CDR3 covers 14 residues. The CDR3 sequence is CASTLPAPTETQYF. CDR3 nucleotides: TGTGCCAGCACTCTACCGGCCCCGACTGAGACCCAGTACTTC.

This clonotype was counted many times. The rearrangement joins TRBV7-2 to TRBJ1-1; no reliable D call. The V and J ends lost 5 bases and 10 bases respectively, with 20 bases between them. The CDR3 is 14 amino acids. Germline V lookup: CDR1 SGHTA, CDR2 FQGNSA. CDR3 region: CASSPELGTMRAFF. The CDR3 bases are TGTGCCAGCAGCCCAGAACTGGGAACGATGAGAGCTTTCTTT.